This TCR beta chain was identified during a study of blood T cell repertoires in COVID-19. As for the study in general: Both acute and convalescent COVID-19 samples were obtained from the United States, Italy and Spain. PBMCs, B-cell-depleted T cells, or T cells provided the cDNA or gDNA that made up the material.

As processed by the authors: Quantification of nucleated cells was approximated via reference gene primer amplification. Only in-frame clones appear in the TCRdb table, and some are missing; sequencing was by immunoSEQ multiplex PCR. D and trimming were read from the DNA, whereas the V and J calls and clone size are those reported in that table. The table has about 250,000 clones, around 91% seen once. Seattle's cohort entered during active infection and was followed longitudinally. The V gene's germline CDR1 is SGHTA and CDR2 FQGNSA. The CDR3 is made up of 15 amino acids. The V gene end was trimmed by 3 bases and the J gene end by 4 bases; junction bases not matched to a gene: 8.

The V gene is TRBV7-2, the J gene TRBJ1-2; TRBD1 matches at 7 bases. The sequence came from a woman aged 55-70 years with COVID-19, enrolled during active disease. Sequenced input: peripheral blood. The CDR3 spells CASSLGLDRVYGYTF. CDR3 nucleotide sequence: TGTGCCAGCAGCTTGGGGTTAGACAGGGTCTATGGCTACACCTTC.